This T cell receptor beta chain was identified during a study of blood T cell repertoires in COVID-19. The germline V gene has CDR1 SGHRS and CDR2 YFSETQ. This CDR3 has 14 amino acids. Trimming pared 4 bases from V and 2 bases from J, leaving 12 bases between. TCRdb's table, derived via immunoSEQ multiplex PCR, lists solely in-frame clones and lacks some. The sample consists of about 73,000 clones, approximately 92% of them appearing once. The receptor was derived from a man older than 75 with acute or convalescent COVID-19. This chain connects TRBV5-1 to TRBJ1-1; no clear D gene. The specimen was peripheral blood. CDR3 residues: CASSPVGRNTEAFF. CDR3 DNA: TGCGCCAGCAGCCCGGTTGGGAGAAACACTGAAGCTTTCTTT.